This TCR beta chain was retrieved from a study of T cell responses to AZD1222 COVID-19 vaccine. Study context: Analysis merged second doses at about 4 or about 12 weeks. Overall study findings and caveats: Possibly, clonal diversity was underestimated; donors were largely white British and included more females. Repertoire sampling occurred only after the peak T cell response.

Assay: immunoSEQ multiplex PCR; the TCRdb copy retains only in-frame clones and omits some. The table has roughly 150,000 clones, 75% to 90% seen once. A word on this clone: The antigen remains undetermined.

Trimming left V 4 bases short and J 6 bases short, with 13 bases between. This CDR3 comprises 13 residues. Germline loops: CDR1 GTSNPN, CDR2 SVGIG (reference sequence). This rearrangement joins TRBV30 to TRBJ1-5; D uncertain. This clonotype originated in an adult in good health. The sequencing here drew on peripheral blood, taken on day 0 of AZD1222 vaccination. In nucleotides, the CDR3 is TGTGCCTGGAACCCTATCCAAGGTCAGCCCCAGCATTTT. Translating gives CAWNPIQGQPQHF.